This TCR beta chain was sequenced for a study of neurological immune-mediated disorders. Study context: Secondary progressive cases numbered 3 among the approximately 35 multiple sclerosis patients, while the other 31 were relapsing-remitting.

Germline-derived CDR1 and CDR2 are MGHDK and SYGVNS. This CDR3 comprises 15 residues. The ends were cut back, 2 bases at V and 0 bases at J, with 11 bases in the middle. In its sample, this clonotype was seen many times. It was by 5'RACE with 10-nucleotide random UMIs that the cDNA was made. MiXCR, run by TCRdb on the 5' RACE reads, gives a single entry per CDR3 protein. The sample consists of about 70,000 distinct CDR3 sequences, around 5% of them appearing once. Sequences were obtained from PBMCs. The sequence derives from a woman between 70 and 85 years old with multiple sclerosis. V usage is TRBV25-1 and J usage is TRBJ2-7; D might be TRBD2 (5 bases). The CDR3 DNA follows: TGTGCCAGCAGTGAAGCCCCTACTAGCTCCTACGAGCAGTACTTC. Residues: CASSEAPTSSYEQYF.